This T cell receptor beta chain was observed in a study of T cell changes during pregnancy in multiple sclerosis. This CDR3 region has 13 residues. Trimming stripped 1 base from V and 1 base from J, with 5 bases between. Germline values: CDR1 SGDLS, CDR2 YYNGEE. The protocol was immunoSEQ multiplex PCR, while the TCRdb copy is restricted to in-frame clones and leaves out a portion. Among 40,000 to 65,000 clones listed, roughly 92% were seen once. This sequence was found in a female donor with multiple sclerosis, enrolled in a pregnancy study. The material sequenced was CD4+ T cells from peripheral blood mononuclear cells, taken in the third trimester of pregnancy. The gene calls are TRBV9 and TRBJ1-1; no clear D gene. DNA of the CDR3: TGTGCCAGCAGCGTACAGGCGAACACTGAAGCTTTCTTT. Residues: CASSVQANTEAFF.